The 16 T cell receptor beta chains given below trace back to one sample, sequenced in a study of cytomegalovirus exposure and HLA in healthy donors. The PCR was carried out with 60 Vbeta primers and 13 Jbeta primers. The repertoire was sequenced with immunoSEQ multiplex PCR; TCRdb's copy has only in-frame clones and lacks some. The table shows 150,000 to 200,000 clones, with approximately 71% occurring only once. Material for sequencing was PBMCs. All receptors come from a middle-aged woman in good health and CMV-seropositive.

CDR3 in amino acids: CASSVIAGAGTGELFF. For the CDR3, the DNA is TGTGCCAGCAGCGTAATAGCGGGAGCGGGAACCGGGGAGCTGTTTTTT. The chain carries TRBV9 and TRBJ2-2; 9 bases fit TRBD2. CDR3 length: 16 amino acids. Germline loops: CDR1 SGDLS, CDR2 YYNGEE. V gave up 1 base and J gave up 5 bases; unmatched junction bases: 6.

This clone was observed once. The chain uses TRBV28 and TRBJ1-5; D uncertain. The CDR3 spans 14 residues. From germline, CDR1 is MDHEN and CDR2 SYDVKM. Trimming removed 2 bases at V and 4 bases at J, with 9 bases between. The CDR3 loop reads CASSLAGRNQPQHF. The CDR3 region has the DNA TGTGCCAGCAGTTTAGCCGGGAGGAATCAGCCCCAGCATTTT.

This chain connects TRBV28 to TRBJ2-2; perhaps TRBD1 as D (7 bases). V dropped 4 bases and J dropped 4 bases, with 13 bases sitting between them. The CDR3 has 15 amino acids. Germline V gene lookup returns CDR1 MDHEN and CDR2 SYDVKM. CDR3 sequence reads: CASSSGGRSTGELFF. As DNA, the CDR3 is TGTGCCAGCAGTTCAGGGGGGAGGAGCACCGGGGAGCTGTTTTTT.

This chain links TRBV5-4 with TRBJ2-3, with 9 nucleotides matching TRBD2. Germline values: CDR1 SGHNT, CDR2 YYREEE (reference sequence). This CDR3 is 18 amino acids long. The ends lost 2 bases at V and 2 bases at J; junction bases unmatched: 12. Here the CDR3 reads CASSLNSGRIGYTDTQYF. The CDR3 DNA is TGTGCCAGCAGCTTAAATAGCGGGAGAATCGGCTACACAGATACGCAGTATTTT.

CDR3 sequence (DNA): TGCGCCAGCAGCCCCACGGGGGAGTACGACACTGAAGCTTTCTTT. Translation gives CASSPTGEYDTEAFF. The V gene is TRBV5-1, the J gene TRBJ1-1, with a weak D call TRBD1 (5 bases). Trimming pared 4 bases from V and 3 bases from J, leaving 16 bases between. From germline, CDR1 is SGHRS and CDR2 YFSETQ. This CDR3 has 15 amino acids.

The CDR3 DNA reads as TGTGCCAGCAGCTTGGAACCTAGCGGGAGTGGGGAGACCCAGTACTTC. Its protein is CASSLEPSGSGETQYF. The V call is TRBV5-4, the J call TRBJ2-5, with 10 nucleotides matching TRBD2. J lost 5 bases, V lost 0 bases, and 7 bases had no gene match. The V gene's germline CDR1 is SGHNT and CDR2 YYREEE (reference sequence). The CDR3 length is 16 residues.

V usage is TRBV29-1 and J usage is TRBJ2-3; 7 bases agree with TRBD2. Germline values: CDR1 SQVTM, CDR2 ANQGSEA. V lost 2 bases to trimming and J lost 8 bases; unmatched junction nucleotides: 19. The CDR3 contains 17 residues. DNA of the CDR3: TGCAGCGTTGAACGGCTGTCTAATGGGGGGGGAAAGGGTACGCAGTATTTT. The encoded protein is CSVERLSNGGGKGTQYF.

J is TRBJ1-1 and V is TRBV28; D not resolved. Trimming stripped 3 bases from V and 2 bases from J, with 4 bases between. CDR3 length: 12 amino acids. Germline assignment: CDR1 MDHEN and CDR2 SYDVKM. The CDR3 loop reads CASSFFNTEAFF. The DNA of the CDR3 is TGTGCCAGCAGTTTCTTTAACACTGAAGCTTTCTTT.

J is TRBJ2-2 and V is TRBV7-3; no clear D gene. The V gene lost 5 bases and the J gene lost 3 bases, with 10 bases spanning the gap. The germline CDR1 and CDR2 sequences are SGHTA and FQGTGA. The CDR3 spans 14 residues. This chain's CDR3 is CASSATSDTGELFF. The CDR3 DNA is TGTGCCAGCAGCGCCACCAGCGACACCGGGGAGCTGTTTTTT.

This rearrangement joins TRBV7-3 to TRBJ2-3; D is unclear. CDR3 length equals 14 residues. The V end lost 1 base, the J end lost 2 bases, and 7 bases lay between the germline ends. Germline CDR1 reads SGHTA; CDR2 reads FQGTGA. Here the CDR3 DNA reads TGTGCCAGCAGCTTAAGAAGCGTCACAGATACGCAGTATTTT. This sequence encodes CASSLRSVTDTQYF.

This chain links TRBV28 with TRBJ1-5; 9 bases agree with TRBD1. Germline loops: CDR1 MDHEN, CDR2 SYDVKM. The junction had 9 bases not matched to a gene; V was cut back by 4 bases and J by 2 bases. This CDR3 has 17 residues. In DNA, the CDR3 is TGTGCCAGCAGTTCGCCGGGACAGGGTGGGCGCAATCAGCCCCAGCATTTT. Residues: CASSSPGQGGRNQPQHF.

Note on this clone: At one boundary the junction diverges from the germline segment, which might be a read error. The rearrangement joins TRBV7-9 to TRBJ2-6; D may be TRBD1 (6 bases). The CDR3 is 17 residues long. The germline V gene has CDR1 SEHNR and CDR2 FQNEAQ (reference sequence). The CDR3 spells CSSSFFTGISGANVLTF. The CDR3 DNA reads as TGTTCCAGCAGCTTCTTTACAGGGATCTCTGGGGCCAACGTCCTGACTTTC.

The chain links TRBV2 to TRBJ2-5; D possibly corresponds to TRBD2 (5 bases). With 6 bases removed from V and 4 bases from J, the gap between germline ends came to 9 bases. This CDR3 comprises 12 residues. The V gene's germline CDR1 is SNHLY and CDR2 FYNNEI. CDR3 in DNA: TGTGCCAGCAGAGAAAGCGGAGAGACCCAGTACTTC. Its protein product is CASRESGETQYF. Full variable domain (rest looked up from reference TRBV2 and TRBJ2-5): EPEVTQTPSHQVTQMGQEVILRCVPISNHLYFYWYRQILGQKVEFLVSFYNNEISEKSEIFDDQFSVERPDGSNFTLKIRSTKLEDSAMYFCASRESGETQYFGPGTRLLVL.

This chain connects TRBV7-2 to TRBJ1-3, with no clear D. The CDR3 spans 14 residues. CDR1 is SGHTA, CDR2 FQGNSA, per germline. Trimming left V 5 bases short and J 0 bases short, with 8 bases between. CDR3 sequence: CASSLDFSGNTIYF. The CDR3 coding sequence is TGTGCCAGCAGCCTGGACTTCTCTGGAAACACCATATATTTT.

This chain connects TRBV29-1 to TRBJ1-1; TRBD1 agrees at 7 bases. Germline CDR1 is SQVTM and CDR2 is ANQGSEA. The CDR3 consists of 11 residues. V shed 4 bases, J shed 4 bases, and the junction held 0 bases outside the gene matches. The chain's CDR3 is CSVGDSTEAFF. The DNA for the CDR3 is TGCAGCGTTGGGGACAGCACTGAAGCTTTCTTT.

The chain joins TRBV5-8 to TRBJ2-7; maybe TRBD1 (6 bases). V dropped 2 bases and J dropped 5 bases, with 17 bases sitting between them. The CDR3 is 15 amino acids. The germline V gene encodes CDR1 SGHTS and CDR2 YDEGEE. The CDR3 nucleotides read TGTGCCAGCAGCTTTACCGGGACAAGGGTAAACGAGCAGTACTTC. Translated, it gives CASSFTGTRVNEQYF.